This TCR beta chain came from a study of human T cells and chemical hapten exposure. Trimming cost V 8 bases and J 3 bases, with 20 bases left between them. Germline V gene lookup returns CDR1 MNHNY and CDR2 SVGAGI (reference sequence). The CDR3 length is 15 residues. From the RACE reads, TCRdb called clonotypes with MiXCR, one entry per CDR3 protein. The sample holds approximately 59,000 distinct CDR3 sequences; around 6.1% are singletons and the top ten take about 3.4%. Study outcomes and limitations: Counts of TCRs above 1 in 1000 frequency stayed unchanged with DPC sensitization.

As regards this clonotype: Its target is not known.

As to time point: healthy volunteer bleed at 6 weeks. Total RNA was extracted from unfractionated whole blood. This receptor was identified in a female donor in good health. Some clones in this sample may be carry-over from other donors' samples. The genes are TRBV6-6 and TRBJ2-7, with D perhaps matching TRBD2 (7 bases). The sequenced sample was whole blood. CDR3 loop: CASERGGFEGYEQYF. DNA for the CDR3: TGTGCCAGCGAGAGGGGGGGTTTTGAAGGCTACGAGCAGTACTTC.